The present entry profiles one T cell receptor (beta chain) with its context. Antigen specificity is unknown. The data derive from a study of graft-versus-host responses after intestinal transplantation. Across the whole study: Every recipient underwent anti-thymocyte globulin induction, then tacrolimus and steroids for about three years.

Assay used: immunoSEQ multiplex PCR; TCRdb lists only in-frame clones, some missing. The table shows around 120,000 clones, with over 75% occurring only once. The sample here was unstimulated CD4+ T cells sorted from spleen or lymph node cells, taken before intestinal transplant. The source is a human donor who received an intestinal transplant.

In DNA, the CDR3 is TGTGCCAGCAGTGGACAGGGGGAAGAGACCCAGTACTTC. It is translated as CASSGQGEETQYF. The V call is TRBV2, the J call TRBJ2-5, with 9 bases identical to TRBD1. CDR1 and CDR2 from the germline V gene are SNHLY and FYNNEI. The CDR3 covers 13 residues. V dropped 4 bases and J dropped 3; count of bases not matched to a gene: 0.